This TCR beta chain is drawn from a study of blood T cell repertoires in COVID-19. Turning to the study itself: Acute and convalescent COVID-19 specimens originated in the United States, Italy and Spain. Sources were T cells, B-cell-depleted T cells, or PBMCs; the material itself was cDNA or gDNA.

Source study methods: Estimation of nucleated cell counts relied on the amplification of reference gene primers. The assay was immunoSEQ multiplex PCR, and TCRdb's table has in-frame clones only and misses some. That table furnishes V, J and clone size, whereas the DNA furnished D and trimming. Counted here are over 55,000 clones, approximately 82% occurring once; the ten biggest clones make up approximately 5.3%. This clone was counted only a few times. V was trimmed by 4 bases and J by 5 bases, leaving 14 bases between them. Looked up from germline, CDR1 is GTSNPN and CDR2 is SVGIG (reference sequence). The CDR3 is made up of 14 amino acids.

The chain combines TRBV30 with TRBJ1-4; D is possibly TRBD1 (5 bases). Material: peripheral blood. This clonotype originated in a man in his fifties or sixties with active COVID-19. CDR3 sequence: CAWTFTGGNEKLFF. The CDR3 DNA sequence: TGTGCCTGGACCTTCACTGGGGGGAATGAAAAACTGTTTTTT.